The 4 T cell receptor beta chains in this list originate from one sample, sequenced in a study of blood T cell repertoires in COVID-19. The method was immunoSEQ multiplex PCR; TCRdb's version includes in-frame clones alone and lacks a portion of them. The sample contains more than 150,000 clones, around 87% of which appear only once. Source material: peripheral blood. All receptors come from a woman under 30 who had recovered from COVID-19.

This chain joins TRBV3-1 (or the pseudogene TRBV3-2) and TRBJ2-3; 7 nucleotides match TRBD2. The germline gives CDR1 LGHDT, CDR2 YNNKEL (reference sequence). The CDR3 totals 14 residues. V gave up 5 bases and J gave up 4 bases; unmatched junction bases: 6. CDR3 residues: CASSSNGGADTQYF. CDR3 sequence (DNA): TGTGCCAGCAGCTCTAATGGGGGGGCAGATACGCAGTATTTT.

The CDR3 sequence: CASSPLDRGHEQFF. CDR3 in DNA: TGTGCCAGCAGCCCTTTGGACAGGGGGCATGAGCAGTTCTTC. The rearrangement uses TRBV9 and TRBJ2-1, with 11 nucleotides matching TRBD1. The V and J ends lost 4 bases and 8 bases, in that order; junction bases with no gene match: 5. The CDR3 consists of 14 residues. Germline V CDR1 and CDR2: SGDLS, YYNGEE.

V gene TRBV5-5 combines with J gene TRBJ2-7; 8 nucleotides match TRBD2. Germline V lookup: CDR1 SGHKS, CDR2 YYEKEE (reference sequence). The CDR3 sequence is 14 residues long. J was trimmed by 2 bases and V by 5 bases; bases with no gene match: 6. The CDR3 nucleotides read TGTGCCAGCAGGTACTCGGGACTAGCCTACGAGCAGTACTTC. This codes for CASRYSGLAYEQYF.

The V call is TRBV7-2, the J call TRBJ1-5; weak D call: TRBD1 (5 bases). Trimming stripped 1 base from V and 4 bases from J, with 5 bases between. The CDR3 extends over 13 amino acids. Germline-derived CDR1 and CDR2 are SGHTA and FQGNSA. The DNA of the CDR3 is TGTGCCAGCAGCTTAGGGACAAATCAGCCCCAGCATTTT. This sequence encodes CASSLGTNQPQHF. Combining the CDR3 with reference TRBV7-2 and TRBJ1-5 gives the whole variable domain GAGVSQSPSNKVTEKGKDVELRCDPISGHTALYWYRQSLGQGLEFLIYFQGNSAPDKSGLPSDRFSAERTGGSVSTLTIQRTQQEDSAVYLCASSLGTNQPQHFGDGTRLSIL.